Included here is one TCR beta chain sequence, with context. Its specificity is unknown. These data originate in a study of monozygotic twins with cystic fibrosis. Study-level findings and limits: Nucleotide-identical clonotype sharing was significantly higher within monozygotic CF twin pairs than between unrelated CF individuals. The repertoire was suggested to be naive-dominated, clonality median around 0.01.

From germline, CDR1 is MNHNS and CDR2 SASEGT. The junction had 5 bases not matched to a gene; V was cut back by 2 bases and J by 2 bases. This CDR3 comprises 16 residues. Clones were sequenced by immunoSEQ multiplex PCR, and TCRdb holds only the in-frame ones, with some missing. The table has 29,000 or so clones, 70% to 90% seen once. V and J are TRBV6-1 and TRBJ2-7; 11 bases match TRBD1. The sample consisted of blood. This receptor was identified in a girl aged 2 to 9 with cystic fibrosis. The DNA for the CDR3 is TGTGCCAGCAGTGAATGGACGGGACAGGGGGCCTACGAGCAGTACTTC. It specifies CASSEWTGQGAYEQYF.